Shown below are 10 T cell receptor beta chains from a single sample sequenced in a study of PD-L1 blockade in urothelial cancer. TCRdb's table, derived via immunoSEQ multiplex PCR, lists solely in-frame clones and lacks some. The repertoire has roughly 30,000 clones, 80% to 90% of them found once; the top ten carry roughly 8%. Time point given: peripheral blood 6 weeks after treatment start. The sequences come from PBMCs, collected around atezolizumab (anti-PD-L1) treatment. The receptors were gathered from a man older than 75 with urothelial cancer.

The chain is built from TRBV28 and TRBJ2-7; no reliable D call. Germline CDR1 is MDHEN and CDR2 is SYDVKM. The germline V and J ends were trimmed by 3 bases and 3 bases, with 15 bases remaining between them. The CDR3 totals 15 residues. The DNA for the CDR3 is TGTGCCAGCAGTTTGGTGGGCTATCGCTTCTACGAGCAGTACTTC. It specifies CASSLVGYRFYEQYF.

The CDR3 DNA reads TGTGCCAGCAGCTTGGGGGCAGACCCCTATGGCTACACCTTC. It translates to CASSLGADPYGYTF. V usage is TRBV5-4 and J usage is TRBJ1-2; D uncertain. CDR1 and CDR2 (germline): SGHNT, YYREEE (reference sequence). The CDR3 runs 14 residues. The V end lost 0 bases, the J end lost 4 bases, and 10 bases lay between the germline ends.

The chain joins TRBV9 to TRBJ1-5; possible D gene TRBD1, 5 bases. Germline loops: CDR1 SGDLS, CDR2 YYNGEE. CDR3 length: 15 residues. V lost 4 bases, J lost 7 bases, and 18 bases lay in between. The CDR3 region is CASSPSLDNHQPQHF. The CDR3 DNA reads as TGTGCCAGCAGCCCGTCCCTGGACAATCACCAGCCCCAGCATTTT. The full variable domain, completed using reference TRBV9 and TRBJ1-5, is DSGVTQTPKHLITATGQRVTLRCSPRSGDLSVYWYQQSLDQGLQFLIQYYNGEERAKGNILERFSAQQFPDLHSELNLSSLELGDSALYFCASSPSLDNHQPQHFGDGTRLSIL.

The gene calls are TRBV29-1 and TRBJ2-1, with 9 bases lining up with TRBD2. V lost 7 bases and J lost 0; bases outside the gene matches: 13. The CDR3 totals 17 residues. Germline V gene lookup returns CDR1 SQVTM and CDR2 ANQGSEA. As DNA, the CDR3 is TGCAGCGGTAGTAGACTAGCGGTAACCAGCTCCTACAATGAGCAGTTCTTC. It translates to CSGSRLAVTSSYNEQFF.

This sequence joins TRBV4-2 and TRBJ2-3; tentative D call: TRBD2 (5 bases). CDR1 is LGHNA and CDR2 is YNFKEQ in the germline V gene. V lost 2 bases and J lost 1, with 19 bases in between. The CDR3 extends over 18 amino acids. For the CDR3, the DNA is TGTGCCAGCAGCCAACAAACACGAGGGCCCCCGGGCACAGATACGCAGTATTTT. It translates to CASSQQTRGPPGTDTQYF.

This chain links TRBV5-1 with TRBJ2-7; D not resolved. From germline, CDR1 is SGHRS and CDR2 YFSETQ. V was shortened by 2 bases and J by 1 base, with 10 bases between the two germline ends. There are 14 residues in the CDR3. CDR3 bases: TGCGCCAGCAGCTTAACAGATTTTTCCTACGAGCAGTACTTC. The encoded protein is CASSLTDFSYEQYF.

J is TRBJ1-5 and V is TRBV2; TRBD1 matches 11 bases. The CDR3 extends over 15 amino acids. Germline CDR1 and CDR2: SNHLY and FYNNEI. V dropped 6 bases and J dropped 5; count of bases not matched to a gene: 6. The CDR3 sequence is CASRRTGGFHQPQHF. In nucleotides, the CDR3 is TGTGCCAGCAGACGGACAGGGGGCTTTCATCAGCCCCAGCATTTT.

J is TRBJ2-7 and V is TRBV4-1; perhaps TRBD1 as D (6 bases). V lost 3 bases and J 0 bases, leaving 6 bases between the germline ends. The CDR3 covers 13 residues. Germline values: CDR1 MGHRA, CDR2 YSYEKL. This chain's CDR3 is CASSQTGSYEQYF. The CDR3 DNA sequence: TGCGCCAGCAGCCAGACAGGCTCCTACGAGCAGTACTTC.

This rearrangement joins TRBV5-8 to TRBJ2-6; D perhaps matches TRBD1 (5 bases). CDR1 SGHTS and CDR2 YDEGEE come from the germline V gene. Trimming removed 3 bases from V and 2 bases from J, with 9 bases in between. The CDR3 covers 15 residues. This chain's CDR3 is CASSYPGPGANVLTF. In DNA form, the CDR3 reads TGTGCCAGCAGCTACCCAGGGCCTGGGGCCAACGTCCTGACTTTC.

The chain has TRBV11-2 and TRBJ1-1; 8 nucleotides match TRBD1. The J segment lost 10 bases and the V segment lost 2 bases, leaving 9 bases of the junction unmatched. Germline-derived CDR1 and CDR2 are SGHAT and FQNNGV. The CDR3 runs to 14 residues. The CDR3, as DNA: TGTGCCAGCAGCTTAAAAGAGTTCGGGACAGGAGCTTTCTTT. This encodes CASSLKEFGTGAFF.